These 25 T cell receptor beta chains came from one sample sequenced in a study of blood T cell repertoires in COVID-19. This table comes from immunoSEQ multiplex PCR, and its TCRdb copy is limited to in-frame clones, with some not included. The repertoire holds under 300,000 clones, with around 88% as singletons. The specimen sequenced was peripheral blood. The receptors come from a woman aged 70 to 79 with COVID-19, enrolled during active disease.

This chain uses TRBV10-1 with TRBJ2-7; 9 positions match TRBD2. The CDR3 consists of 14 residues. J lost 3 bases, V lost 3 bases, and 3 bases had no gene match. CDR1 and CDR2 (germline): WNHNN, SYGVQD (reference sequence). The CDR3 region has the DNA TGCGCCAGCAGTGAAGGCGGGGGGGACTACGAGCAGTACTTC. It is translated as CASSEGGGDYEQYF.

This chain connects TRBV28 to TRBJ1-4; D gene uncertain. Trimming cost V 2 bases and J 4 bases, with 8 bases left between them. Germline V CDR1 and CDR2: MDHEN, SYDVKM. This CDR3 is built from 14 residues. DNA for the CDR3: TGTGCCAGCAGTTTAGAGGGCTTTAATGAAAAACTGTTTTTT. Protein: CASSLEGFNEKLFF.

The chain is built from TRBV2 and TRBJ1-6, with D possibly matching TRBD1 (6 bases). The V end was cut by 8 bases, the J end by 5 bases, with 16 bases between. CDR3 length: 15 residues. Germline V lookup: CDR1 SNHLY, CDR2 FYNNEI. The CDR3 nucleotides are TGTGCCAGCTTCGAGGGCAGGGGAAATAATTCACCCCTCCACTTT. This encodes CASFEGRGNNSPLHF.

V usage is TRBV9 and J usage is TRBJ2-1; TRBD1 matches at 9 bases. The CDR3 length is 17 residues. Germline V gives CDR1 SGDLS, CDR2 YYNGEE. After removal of 4 bases from V and 5 bases from J, the junction contained 13 bases not matched to a gene. CDR3 region: CASSRTTGTGRDNEQFF. The CDR3 DNA reads TGTGCCAGCAGCCGAACCACCGGGACAGGGAGGGACAATGAGCAGTTCTTC.

This chain links TRBV5-1 with TRBJ1-2; unclear D gene. This CDR3 contains 15 residues. Trimming left V 1 base short and J 3 bases short, with 13 bases between. Germline CDR1 reads SGHRS; CDR2 reads YFSETQ. CDR3 residues: CASSLSSNRDYGYTF. CDR3 nucleotide sequence: TGCGCCAGCAGCTTGTCAAGTAATCGGGACTATGGCTACACCTTC.

The V call is TRBV2, the J call TRBJ1-2; 8 bases line up with TRBD1. The V and J ends lost 4 bases and 1 base, in that order; junction bases with no gene match: 8. The CDR3 length is 16 residues. Looked up from germline, CDR1 is SNHLY and CDR2 is FYNNEI. The CDR3 bases are TGTGCCAGCAGTGCGGGTGACAGGGGACTTAACTATGGCTACACCTTC. It translates to CASSAGDRGLNYGYTF.

This chain links TRBV2 with TRBJ2-2, with 10 bases matching TRBD1. Germline CDR1 is SNHLY and CDR2 is FYNNEI. V lost 5 bases to trimming and J lost 7 bases; unmatched junction nucleotides: 7. CDR3 length: 15 residues. CDR3 sequence: CASSNDRGLYGELFF. CDR3 bases: TGTGCCAGCAGTAACGACAGGGGGCTGTACGGGGAGCTGTTTTTT.

This clone was seen only once. The chain employs TRBV14 and TRBJ2-7, with TRBD1 matching over 7 bases. V shed 4 bases and J 5 bases; nucleotides not matched to a gene: 11. The length of the CDR3 is 15 residues. Germline-derived CDR1 and CDR2 are SGHDN and FVKESK. This CDR3 is CASSPAYRGVNEQYF. Written as DNA, the CDR3 is TGTGCCAGCAGCCCAGCATACAGGGGTGTGAACGAGCAGTACTTC. The whole variable domain, filled in from reference TRBV14 and TRBJ2-7, reads EAGVTQFPSHSVIEKGQTVTLRCDPISGHDNLYWYRRVMGKEIKFLLHFVKESKQDESGMPNNRFLAERTGGTYSTLKVQPAELEDSGVYFCASSPAYRGVNEQYFGPGTRLTVT.

DNA of the CDR3: TGTGCCAGCAGCACAGGGGTTTGGGGTGGCTACACCTTC. Its translation is CASSTGVWGGYTF. The rearrangement uses TRBV7-2 and TRBJ1-2; TRBD1 aligns across 7 bases. V lost 5 bases, J lost 7 bases, and 7 bases stayed unmatched. This CDR3 comprises 13 residues. CDR1 and CDR2 (germline): SGHTA, FQGNSA.

The V gene is TRBV7-9, the J gene TRBJ1-1, with D perhaps TRBD1 (5 bases). The V and J ends lost 5 bases and 0 bases respectively, with 19 bases between them. This CDR3 comprises 17 residues. In germline, CDR1 is SEHNR, CDR2 FQNEAQ (reference sequence). This CDR3 reads CASSRLQGAGMNTEAFF. CDR3 sequence (DNA): TGTGCCAGCAGCCGCCTCCAAGGGGCGGGAATGAACACTGAAGCTTTCTTT.

A single count supports this clone. The chain carries TRBV5-6 and TRBJ1-6; D may be TRBD1 (5 bases). V lost 2 bases, J lost 10 bases, and 13 bases lay in between. The CDR3 has 14 amino acids. Germline CDR1 and CDR2: SGHDT and YYEEEE. CDR3 residues: CASSFGTKGSPLHF. The CDR3 DNA reads TGTGCCAGCAGCTTTGGAACGAAGGGGTCACCCCTCCACTTT.

The J gene is TRBJ1-1, the V gene TRBV30; tentatively, D is TRBD1 (5 bases). Germline CDR1 is GTSNPN and CDR2 is SVGIG (reference sequence). V dropped 1 base and J dropped 6 bases, with 18 bases sitting between them. The CDR3 spans 15 residues. This CDR3 reads CAWSGGKGVGAEAFF. The CDR3, as DNA: TGTGCCTGGAGTGGAGGAAAAGGGGTTGGGGCTGAAGCTTTCTTT.

This clone was seen only a few times. V gene TRBV9 combines with J gene TRBJ1-2, with D possibly TRBD1 on 5 matching bases. There are 13 residues in the CDR3. The germline gives CDR1 SGDLS, CDR2 YYNGEE. V lost 4 bases to trimming and J lost 4 bases, with 11 bases between them. CDR3 residues: CASSPTEAYGYTF. In DNA, the CDR3 is TGTGCCAGCAGCCCGACAGAGGCCTATGGCTACACCTTC. Based on the CDR3 plus reference TRBV9 and TRBJ1-2, the full variable domain is DSGVTQTPKHLITATGQRVTLRCSPRSGDLSVYWYQQSLDQGLQFLIQYYNGEERAKGNILERFSAQQFPDLHSELNLSSLELGDSALYFCASSPTEAYGYTFGSGTRLTVV.

CDR3 sequence: CAIRPRTGFDEQYF. CDR3 coding DNA: TGTGCCATCAGACCCCGGACAGGCTTCGACGAGCAGTACTTC. This rearrangement joins TRBV10-3 to TRBJ2-7; TRBD1 matches 7 bases. CDR3 size: 14 residues. Germline V gene lookup returns CDR1 ENHRY and CDR2 SYGVKD. V lost 6 bases, J lost 5 bases, and 10 bases stayed unmatched.

The V and J genes are TRBV19 and TRBJ1-3; D possibly corresponds to TRBD1 (6 bases). V was cut by 6 bases and J by 2 bases, with 23 bases left in between. The CDR3 is 18 amino acids. Germline CDR1 is LNHDA and CDR2 is SQIVND (reference sequence). CDR3 loop: CASSSAGTRNRAGNTIYF. CDR3 in DNA: TGTGCCAGTAGCTCCGCCGGGACAAGGAATCGGGCTGGAAACACCATATATTTT.

This clone has a single count. V and J are TRBV2 and TRBJ2-3; no reliable D call. Germline CDR1 and CDR2: SNHLY and FYNNEI. Trimming took off 7 bases at V and 4 bases at J, with 6 bases between the two ends. The CDR3 is made up of 11 amino acids. DNA of the CDR3: TGTGCCAGCATCACGGCAGATACGCAGTATTTT. Translated: CASITADTQYF. The full variable domain, with the rest looked up from reference TRBV2 and TRBJ2-3, is EPEVTQTPSHQVTQMGQEVILRCVPISNHLYFYWYRQILGQKVEFLVSFYNNEISEKSEIFDDQFSVERPDGSNFTLKIRSTKLEDSAMYFCASITADTQYFGPGTRLTVL.

V and J are TRBV5-1 and TRBJ2-3; D remains unclear. Trimming left V 5 bases short and J 0 bases short, with 13 bases between. CDR3 length: 15 residues. CDR1 is SGHRS, CDR2 YFSETQ, per germline. CDR3: CASRTTVTSTDTQYF. The CDR3 DNA reads as TGCGCCAGCAGGACGACTGTAACTAGCACAGATACGCAGTATTTT.

The rearrangement uses TRBV2 and TRBJ1-1; TRBD1 aligns across 7 bases. V gave up 3 bases and J gave up 1 base; unmatched junction bases: 2. Looked up from germline, CDR1 is SNHLY and CDR2 is FYNNEI. The CDR3 extends over 14 amino acids. As DNA, the CDR3 is TGTGCCAGCAGTGAGGACAGGTGGAACACTGAAGCTTTCTTT. It encodes CASSEDRWNTEAFF.

The genes are TRBV2 and TRBJ2-1; 7 nucleotides match TRBD2. CDR1 SNHLY and CDR2 FYNNEI come from the germline V gene. J was trimmed by 0 bases and V by 0 bases; bases with no gene match: 2. The CDR3 runs to 16 residues. The CDR3 is CASSEAPGGSYNEQFF. As DNA, the CDR3 is TGTGCCAGCAGTGAAGCCCCGGGGGGCTCCTACAATGAGCAGTTCTTC.

This clone was seen many times. J is TRBJ2-2 and V is TRBV7-2; the match to TRBD2 covers 8 bases. CDR1 is SGHTA and CDR2 is FQGNSA in the germline V gene. The CDR3 loop spans 17 amino acids. V shed 5 bases, J shed 0 bases, and the junction held 8 bases outside the gene matches. The DNA of the CDR3 is TGTGCCAGCAGCCTCCAGCGGGGGATCGCGAACACCGGGGAGCTGTTTTTT. Amino acids: CASSLQRGIANTGELFF.

This chain uses TRBV4-3 with TRBJ1-6; D ambiguous. The CDR3 is 14 amino acids. Per the germline V gene, CDR1 is LGHNA and CDR2 is YSLEER. V was clipped by 4 bases and J by 5 bases, with 9 bases between them. This chain's CDR3 is CASSLQVDNSPLHF. CDR3 nucleotide sequence: TGCGCCAGCAGCCTACAAGTGGATAATTCACCCCTCCACTTT.

The genes are TRBV3-1 (or the pseudogene TRBV3-2) and TRBJ1-1; no clear D gene. Germline CDR1 LGHDT, CDR2 YNNKEL (reference sequence). The CDR3 spans 12 residues. Trimming took off 10 bases at V and 0 bases at J, with 9 bases between the two ends. Written as DNA, the CDR3 is TGTGCCACCACAGATATGAACACTGAAGCTTTCTTT. This encodes CATTDMNTEAFF.

The rearrangement joins TRBV19 to TRBJ2-7; possibly TRBD2 for D (5 bases). The ends were cut back, 5 bases at V and 2 bases at J, with 13 bases in the middle. CDR3 length equals 14 residues. Per the germline V gene, CDR1 is LNHDA and CDR2 is SQIVND (reference sequence). CDR3 sequence (DNA): TGTGCCAGTAGTGAGGGATTCCCTCCCTACGAGCAGTACTTC. It codes for CASSEGFPPYEQYF.

This CDR3 reads CASSNRDQTRGTQYF. As DNA, the CDR3 is TGTGCCAGCAGCAACCGGGACCAAACCAGGGGGACCCAGTACTTC. V usage is TRBV11-2 and J usage is TRBJ2-5; perhaps TRBD1 as D (6 bases). This CDR3 spans 15 amino acids. The germline V gene encodes CDR1 SGHAT and CDR2 FQNNGV. Trimming removed 5 bases at V and 7 bases at J, with 20 bases between.

V and J are TRBV18 and TRBJ1-3; D perhaps matches TRBD1 (5 bases). The CDR3 is 15 amino acids. CDR1 KGHSH and CDR2 LQKENI come from the germline V gene. V was clipped by 3 bases and J by 0 bases, with 9 bases between them. This CDR3 is CASSPTVRSGNTIYF. In DNA form, the CDR3 reads TGTGCCAGCTCACCGACAGTCCGCTCTGGAAACACCATATATTTT.